Shown below are 17 T cell receptor beta chains from a single sample sequenced in a study of shared clonotypes between healthy human individuals. Assay used: immunoSEQ multiplex PCR; TCRdb lists only in-frame clones, some missing. The sample holds 550,000 to 700,000 clones; around three quarters are singletons and the top ten take around 2%. The sample comprised memory CD4+ T cells sorted from blood. Subset defined: CD45RA-negative fraction. The receptors here all came from a woman aged 25 to 39 in good health.

This clone has a single count. The chain combines TRBV7-8 with TRBJ2-3; D gene unclear. V gave up 1 base and J gave up 4 bases, with 12 bases separating them. The CDR3 runs to 15 residues. From germline, CDR1 is SGHVS and CDR2 FQNEAQ. CDR3 sequence (DNA): TGTGCCAGCAGCTTAGTTCGGGTTGGCGCAGATACGCAGTATTTT. This codes for CASSLVRVGADTQYF.

This sequence joins TRBV6-1 and TRBJ1-5; D is perhaps TRBD1 (6 bases). From germline, CDR1 is MNHNS and CDR2 SASEGT. The V end lost 2 bases, the J end lost 3 bases, and 14 bases lay between the germline ends. The CDR3 loop spans 16 amino acids. CDR3 in amino acids: CASSESRRGNNQPQHF. The DNA of the CDR3 is TGTGCCAGCAGTGAATCCCGCAGGGGAAACAATCAGCCCCAGCATTTT.

This chain connects TRBV7-2 to TRBJ2-3, with 9 bases aligning to TRBD2. This CDR3 comprises 17 residues. Unmatched junction bases numbered 5, after V lost 1 base and J lost 0 bases. CDR1 is SGHTA, CDR2 FQGNSA, per germline. The CDR3 loop reads CASSLVASGTSTDTQYF. The CDR3 bases are TGTGCCAGCAGCTTAGTGGCTAGCGGGACTAGCACAGATACGCAGTATTTT.

This clone has only a few counts. The chain is built from TRBV5-4 and TRBJ2-7; 13 bases line up with TRBD2. This CDR3 comprises 14 residues. J was trimmed by 7 bases and V by 4 bases; bases with no gene match: 5. Germline loops: CDR1 SGHNT, CDR2 YYREEE (reference sequence). The CDR3 loop is CASSPGTSGTEQYF. CDR3 nucleotides: TGTGCCAGCAGCCCGGGGACTAGCGGGACTGAGCAGTACTTC.

This rearrangement joins TRBV5-5 to TRBJ1-4; D remains unclear. V lost 0 bases and J 6 bases, leaving 6 bases between the germline ends. Germline V gene data show CDR1 as SGHKS and CDR2 as YYEKEE (reference sequence). CDR3 length equals 13 residues. The CDR3 loop is CASSLGVHEKLFF. The CDR3 bases are TGTGCCAGCAGCTTGGGAGTTCATGAAAAACTGTTTTTT.

The chain links TRBV6-5 to TRBJ2-1; D tentatively fits TRBD1 or TRBD2 (5 bases each). The CDR3 is made up of 13 amino acids. V lost 5 bases, J lost 11 bases, and 16 bases lay in between. Germline lookup yields CDR1 MNHEY and CDR2 SVGAGI. The CDR3 reads CASSQLGALKQFF. The CDR3 region has the DNA TGTGCCAGCAGTCAACTAGGGGCTCTAAAGCAGTTCTTC.

In the case of this clone: Other nucleotide sequences in the sample specify the same CDR3. The rearrangement uses TRBV28 and TRBJ1-5; D gene uncertain. Trimming removed 4 bases at V and 1 base at J, with 2 bases between. CDR1 and CDR2 (germline): MDHEN, SYDVKM. The CDR3 loop spans 12 amino acids. In DNA form, the CDR3 reads TGTGCCAGCAGTTACAGCAATCAGCCCCAGCATTTT. Its protein is CASSYSNQPQHF.

This chain joins TRBV19 and TRBJ2-7; D perhaps matches TRBD1 (6 bases). The CDR3 consists of 13 residues. V lost 5 bases and J lost 10, with 18 bases in between. The germline gives CDR1 LNHDA, CDR2 SQIVND (reference sequence). The DNA for the CDR3 is TGTGCCAGTAGTGATTCCGACAGGCCGTTACAGTACTTC. Translated, it gives CASSDSDRPLQYF.

This chain joins TRBV5-1 and TRBJ1-2; 7 bases are shared with TRBD1. V gave up 4 bases and J gave up 2 bases; unmatched junction bases: 17. CDR3 length: 18 residues. Germline CDR1 reads SGHRS; CDR2 reads YFSETQ. The CDR3 region has the DNA TGCGCCAGCAGCCCCCGAGGGACAGAAGAAGGGCGAAACTATGGCTACACCTTC. This translates into CASSPRGTEEGRNYGYTF.

The chain links TRBV25-1 to TRBJ1-1; 8 bases fit TRBD1. There are 15 residues in the CDR3. Germline V gives CDR1 MGHDK, CDR2 SYGVNS. The ends lost 2 bases at V and 10 bases at J; junction bases unmatched: 12. The CDR3 DNA follows: TGTGCCAGCAGTGAAATGTATGGGACAGGCCGTTCAGCTTTCTTT. Translated, it gives CASSEMYGTGRSAFF.

To note about this clone: Other DNA sequences in this specimen translate into the identical CDR3. This chain links TRBV28 with TRBJ1-2; a weak D match, TRBD1 (5 bases). This CDR3 region has 14 residues. CDR1 MDHEN and CDR2 SYDVKM come from the germline V gene. The V gene lost 3 bases and the J gene lost 5 bases, with 13 bases spanning the gap. CDR3: CASSLFGTEYGYTF. As DNA, the CDR3 is TGTGCCAGCAGTTTGTTTGGGACTGAGTATGGCTACACCTTC.

V usage is TRBV4-2 and J usage is TRBJ2-1; D may match TRBD1 or TRBD2 (5 bases each). V was clipped by 0 bases and J by 8 bases, with 14 bases between them. Germline CDR1 reads LGHNA; CDR2 reads YNFKEQ. This CDR3 has 15 amino acids. CDR3 protein: CASSQDMRVGDEQFF. For the CDR3, the DNA is TGTGCCAGCAGCCAAGATATGCGGGTGGGGGATGAGCAGTTCTTC.

The rearrangement joins TRBV5-1 to TRBJ2-1, with TRBD1 matching over 11 bases. This CDR3 is 16 amino acids long. In germline, CDR1 is SGHRS, CDR2 YFSETQ. V gave up 0 bases and J gave up 7 bases; unmatched junction bases: 6. The DNA for the CDR3 is TGCGCCAGCAGCTTGGATGGGACAGGGGGACGGAATGAGCAGTTCTTC. Its protein is CASSLDGTGGRNEQFF.

This chain links TRBV20-1 with TRBJ2-7; D unclear. Germline V gene lookup returns CDR1 DFQATT and CDR2 SNEGSKA (reference sequence). The CDR3 has 11 amino acids. The V end was cut by 5 bases, the J end by 0 bases, with 5 bases between. The CDR3 DNA follows: TGCAGTGCTCGGGCCTCCTACGAGCAGTACTTC. It is translated as CSARASYEQYF.

The rearrangement uses TRBV6-1 and TRBJ2-1, with D perhaps being TRBD1 or TRBD2 (5 bases each). Trimming pared 8 bases from V and 1 base from J, leaving 15 bases between. The germline CDR1 and CDR2 sequences are MNHNS and SASEGT. This CDR3 spans 15 amino acids. CDR3 residues: CASSGTGQSYNEQFF. In DNA, the CDR3 is TGTGCCAGCTCCGGGACGGGCCAGTCCTACAATGAGCAGTTCTTC.

The count of this clone is one. The chain joins TRBV7-3 to TRBJ1-1; D unclear. CDR1 is SGHTA and CDR2 is FQGTGA in the germline V gene. This CDR3 comprises 13 residues. V dropped 4 bases and J dropped 1 base, with 7 bases sitting between them. This chain's CDR3 is CASSSSGNTEAFF. The CDR3, as DNA: TGTGCCAGCAGCTCGTCGGGGAACACTGAAGCTTTCTTT.

The gene calls are TRBV28 and TRBJ1-2, with 7 bases that match TRBD1. CDR1 is MDHEN, CDR2 SYDVKM, per germline. This CDR3 has 15 amino acids. V shed 7 bases and J 4 bases; nucleotides not matched to a gene: 12. CDR3 in DNA: TGTGCCAGCAACCTTGGATTGGGACAGATCTATGGCTACACCTTC. It translates to CASNLGLGQIYGYTF.